The 20 T cell receptor beta chains below come from one sample, sequenced in a study of T cell changes during pregnancy in multiple sclerosis. The table came from immunoSEQ multiplex PCR; TCRdb's copy has only in-frame clones and leaves some out. The sample records fewer than 150,000 clones, roughly 95% being singletons. Here the sequenced sample was peripheral blood, taken after pregnancy. The source is a female donor with multiple sclerosis, enrolled in a pregnancy study.

The CDR3 protein is CASTRSEAFF. The CDR3 nucleotides are TGTGCCAGCACGCGTTCTGAAGCTTTCTTT. The chain carries TRBV2 and TRBJ1-1; unclear D gene. Trimming left V 7 bases short and J 6 bases short, with 6 bases between. The germline V gene has CDR1 SNHLY and CDR2 FYNNEI. This CDR3 contains 10 residues.

The chain uses TRBV6-4 and TRBJ2-1; D may be TRBD2 (6 bases). The ends were cut back, 0 bases at V and 10 bases at J, with 10 bases in the middle. The CDR3 spans 13 residues. Looked up from germline, CDR1 is MRHNA and CDR2 is SNTAGT. The CDR3, as DNA: TGTGCCAGCAGTGACTCGGGCGGGAACGAGCAGTTCTTC. Amino acids: CASSDSGGNEQFF.

This clone was recorded only once. This chain links TRBV29-1 with TRBJ2-1; a possible D gene is TRBD1 (5 bases). CDR3 length equals 14 residues. V lost 2 bases, J lost 2 bases, and 10 bases lay in between. The V gene's germline CDR1 is SQVTM and CDR2 ANQGSEA. In DNA form, the CDR3 reads TGCAGCGTTGAACTAGGGGTCACCTACAATGAGCAGTTCTTC. Translation: CSVELGVTYNEQFF.

The chain is built from TRBV5-1 and TRBJ1-1; D gene ambiguous. The V end was cut by 0 bases, the J end by 1 base, with 10 bases between. The CDR3 runs to 15 residues. In germline, CDR1 is SGHRS, CDR2 YFSETQ. The CDR3 sequence is CASSLEGGWNTEAFF. CDR3 in DNA: TGCGCCAGCAGCTTGGAGGGAGGTTGGAACACTGAAGCTTTCTTT.

CDR3 sequence: CASSRLLLAGAHEQYF. CDR3 DNA sequence: TGTGCCAGCTCACGCCTCCTACTAGCGGGAGCCCACGAGCAGTACTTC. This rearrangement joins TRBV18 to TRBJ2-7; 11 bases fit TRBD2. In germline, CDR1 is KGHSH, CDR2 LQKENI. Trimming at V came to 4 bases and at J to 5 bases, leaving 10 bases not matched to a gene. The CDR3 is 16 amino acids.

The CDR3 here is CASCWGDEQFF. The CDR3 nucleotides read TGTGCCAGCTGCTGGGGGGATGAGCAGTTCTTC. The chain links TRBV7-6 to TRBJ2-1, with D perhaps matching TRBD2 (6 bases). Trimming removed 8 bases at V and 8 bases at J, with 10 bases between. Germline lookup yields CDR1 SGHVS and CDR2 FNYEAQ. The CDR3 totals 11 residues.

This rearrangement joins TRBV14 to TRBJ1-2; possible D gene TRBD1, 6 bases. CDR3 length: 14 residues. V lost 7 bases and J 3 bases, leaving 15 bases between the germline ends. The germline V gene has CDR1 SGHDN and CDR2 FVKESK. For the CDR3, the DNA is TGTGCCAGCAAGCCTTGGGGGCGAGACTATGGCTACACCTTC. It is translated as CASKPWGRDYGYTF.

CDR3 DNA: TGCGCCAGCAGCTCCCGTCCACGGGAGGGCCGAGATGGGTGGAACACCGGGGAGCTGTTTTTT. Its protein product is CASSSRPREGRDGWNTGELFF. The chain uses TRBV5-1 and TRBJ2-2; 8 nucleotides align to TRBD2. The CDR3 has 21 amino acids. The germline CDR1 and CDR2 sequences are SGHRS and YFSETQ. With 3 bases clipped from V and 1 base from J, the junction kept 20 bases outside the gene matches.

The genes are TRBV19 and TRBJ2-7; D unresolved. CDR1 and CDR2 from the germline V gene are LNHDA and SQIVND (reference sequence). The CDR3 has 13 residues. Trimming pared 9 bases from V and 3 bases from J, leaving 15 bases between. CDR3 bases: TGTGCCAGCCTAGTACCGGAGAACTACGAGCAGTACTTC. Protein sequence: CASLVPENYEQYF.

This clone has a single count. The V call is TRBV2, the J call TRBJ2-7; 13 bases fit TRBD2. The CDR3 spans 16 residues. Looked up from germline, CDR1 is SNHLY and CDR2 is FYNNEI. V was pared by 1 base and J by 5 bases, with 5 bases of the junction left unmatched. The CDR3 DNA sequence: TGTGCCAGCAGTGAAGTTCCCGGGACTAGCGGGAACGAGCAGTACTTC. It specifies CASSEVPGTSGNEQYF.

The gene calls are TRBV18 and TRBJ1-1, with D possibly matching TRBD1 (6 bases). The CDR3 totals 14 residues. The V and J ends lost 2 bases and 1 base respectively, with 8 bases between them. Germline values: CDR1 KGHSH, CDR2 LQKENI. The CDR3 here is CASSPSGQNTEAFF. CDR3 coding DNA: TGTGCCAGCTCACCATCGGGACAGAACACTGAAGCTTTCTTT.

This chain uses TRBV19 with TRBJ1-1; 8 bases fit TRBD1. After removal of 4 bases from V and 3 bases from J, the junction contained 4 bases not matched to a gene. Germline V CDR1 and CDR2: LNHDA, SQIVND (reference sequence). The CDR3 covers 14 residues. CDR3 DNA sequence: TGTGCCAGTAGTAACGGACAGGGTCACACTGAAGCTTTCTTT. It translates to CASSNGQGHTEAFF. The entire variable domain, with the rest obtained from reference TRBV19 and TRBJ1-1, is as follows: DGGITQSPKYLFRKEGQNVTLSCEQNLNHDAMYWYRQDPGQGLRLIYYSQIVNDFQKGDIAEGYSVSREKKESFPLTVTSAQKNPTAFYLCASSNGQGHTEAFFGQGTRLTVV.

This chain connects TRBV5-4 to TRBJ2-1, with 14 nucleotides matching TRBD2. The V gene's germline CDR1 is SGHNT and CDR2 YYREEE (reference sequence). Trimming cost V 3 bases and J 6 bases; bases outside gene matches: 5. The CDR3 has 16 amino acids. DNA of the CDR3: TGTGCCAGCAGCTCGGGACTAGCGGGAGTTGGCAATGAGCAGTTCTTC. This codes for CASSSGLAGVGNEQFF.

This chain connects TRBV4-2 to TRBJ2-5, with 7 bases identical to TRBD1. J gave up 5 bases and V 0 bases, and 15 bases lay outside the gene matches. Germline V gene data show CDR1 as LGHNA and CDR2 as YNFKEQ. The CDR3 is made up of 18 amino acids. The CDR3 DNA reads as TGTGCCAGCAGCCAAGAAAATGCCGGAACAGGGGTCTGGGAGACCCAGTACTTC. Protein sequence: CASSQENAGTGVWETQYF.

J is TRBJ1-3 and V is TRBV27; D is uncertain. Deletions cut 6 bases from V and 1 base from J, with 13 bases between. There are 15 residues in the CDR3. Germline CDR1 reads MNHEY; CDR2 reads SMNVEV (reference sequence). The CDR3 DNA is TGTGCCAGCAGCCCCACGCGGGGATCTGGAAACACCATATATTTT. Its translation is CASSPTRGSGNTIYF.

This chain joins TRBV29-1 and TRBJ2-7; weak D call: TRBD1 (5 bases). The V gene's germline CDR1 is SQVTM and CDR2 ANQGSEA. This CDR3 is 12 amino acids long. V was trimmed by 0 bases and J by 10 bases, leaving 13 bases between them. CDR3 nucleotides: TGCAGCGTTGAAGATGATTCACAGGCCCAGTACTTC. This codes for CSVEDDSQAQYF.

This chain joins TRBV4-3 and TRBJ2-7; D is unresolved. The CDR3 has 15 residues. The germline V gene has CDR1 LGHNA and CDR2 YSLEER. Trimming cost V 0 bases and J 6 bases, with 15 bases left between them. The DNA for the CDR3 is TGCGCCAGCAGCCAAGATTACAGCCAATGGTCCGAGCAGTACTTC. This codes for CASSQDYSQWSEQYF.

This clone was counted only a few times. CDR3 amino acids: CASSREGAGPHYGYTF. Written as DNA, the CDR3 is TGTGCCAGCAGCAGAGAGGGTGCGGGACCTCACTATGGCTACACCTTC. The chain employs TRBV11-2 and TRBJ1-2; D perhaps matches TRBD1 (5 bases). This CDR3 is built from 16 residues. Germline V gene sequence: CDR1 SGHAT, CDR2 FQNNGV. The V and J ends lost 5 bases and 3 bases respectively, with 19 bases between them.

J is TRBJ2-2 and V is TRBV19, with D uncertain. The ends were cut back, 5 bases at V and 4 bases at J, with 5 bases in the middle. Germline CDR1 reads LNHDA; CDR2 reads SQIVND (reference sequence). The CDR3 is 12 amino acids. The CDR3 bases are TGTGCCAGTAGTGGGCGCACCGGGGAGCTGTTTTTT. It encodes CASSGRTGELFF.

The rearrangement uses TRBV7-6 and TRBJ2-3; 9 nucleotides align to TRBD1. Germline V gene lookup returns CDR1 SGHVS and CDR2 FNYEAQ. The V segment lost 5 bases and the J segment 0 bases; nucleotides outside the gene matches: 9. This CDR3 is 17 amino acids long. The CDR3 coding sequence is TGTGCCAGCAGCCCACCCAGGACAGGGGAGAGCACAGATACGCAGTATTTT. Protein sequence: CASSPPRTGESTDTQYF.